These 7 T cell receptor beta chains came from one sample sequenced in a study of patients and donors after allogeneic stem cell transplantation. TCRdb re-derived calls from the RT-PCR reads in MiXCR, one entry per CDR3 protein. This sample has about 960,000 distinct CDR3 sequences, with more than 15% found just once. The sample consisted of blood, either unsorted or a sorted T cell fraction (not recorded which). These receptors all stem from a human donor who was either an allogeneic HSCT recipient or a stem cell or donor lymphocyte infusion donor (not recorded which). It is not recorded whose cells these are; they may come from a transplant donor.

This clonotype showed up just a few times. CDR3 in DNA: TGTGCCAGCAGCTCTTACGGTCTAGCCGATGAGCAGTTCTTC. It yields the protein CASSSYGLADEQFF. The chain combines TRBV11-2 with TRBJ2-1; a possible D gene is TRBD2 (5 bases). The CDR3 is 14 amino acids. Germline CDR1 is SGHAT and CDR2 is FQNNGV. V was trimmed by 4 bases and J by 8 bases, leaving 15 bases between them.

This clonotype was picked up a small number of times. The V and J genes are TRBV29-1 and TRBJ1-5; D ambiguous. The V end was cut by 4 bases, the J end by 2 bases, with 9 bases between. Germline V gives CDR1 SQVTM, CDR2 ANQGSEA. The CDR3 totals 13 residues. The CDR3 DNA is TGCAGCGTTGTGGTAGGTGGCAATCAGCCCCAGCATTTT. It translates to CSVVVGGNQPQHF.

This clonotype was observed a few times. The chain links TRBV29-1 to TRBJ2-1, with D unresolved. Germline assignment: CDR1 SQVTM and CDR2 ANQGSEA. The CDR3 is 12 amino acids. The V end lost 1 base, the J end lost 8 bases, and 9 bases lay between the germline ends. The CDR3 DNA reads as TGCAGCGTTGAAGGGGTAATCCATGAGCAGTTCTTC. Protein sequence: CSVEGVIHEQFF.

This clonotype appeared once. The rearrangement links TRBV4-2 to TRBJ2-3, with TRBD2 matching 9 bases. V was pared by 3 bases and J by 0 bases, with 10 bases of the junction left unmatched. Germline CDR1 is LGHNA and CDR2 is YNFKEQ. This CDR3 has 18 amino acids. CDR3 loop: CASSHLSPTSGSTDTQYF. The CDR3 nucleotides are TGTGCCAGCAGCCATCTCAGCCCAACTAGCGGGAGCACAGATACGCAGTATTTT.

V is TRBV6-5 and J is TRBJ1-5; TRBD1 aligns across 8 bases. Germline V gene sequence: CDR1 MNHEY, CDR2 SVGAGI. The CDR3 is 15 residues long. Unmatched junction bases numbered 3, after V lost 2 bases and J lost 3 bases. The CDR3 DNA reads TGTGCCAGCAGTTACACAGGGGGATTCAATCAGCCCCAGCATTTT. This gives the protein CASSYTGGFNQPQHF.

This clonotype appeared many times. The chain uses TRBV6-5 and TRBJ1-1; TRBD1 might be the D (5 bases). With 2 bases removed from V and 2 bases from J, the gap between germline ends came to 9 bases. The CDR3 contains 14 residues. The germline CDR1 and CDR2 sequences are MNHEY and SVGAGI. The CDR3 bases are TGTGCCAGCAGTTACAGGGACCCAAACACTGAAGCTTTCTTT. This codes for CASSYRDPNTEAFF.

This clonotype has at least ten counts. This chain joins TRBV6-5 and TRBJ2-5, with a tentative D call TRBD2 (5 bases). This CDR3 is built from 15 residues. V gave up 3 bases and J gave up 4 bases, with 15 bases separating them. Per germline, CDR1 MNHEY and CDR2 SVGAGI. The CDR3 is CASSYRAPGGETQYF. As DNA, the CDR3 is TGTGCCAGCAGTTATAGGGCCCCAGGAGGAGAGACCCAGTACTTC.